The 2 T cell receptor beta chains in this list originate from one sample, sequenced in a study of long-term antiretroviral therapy in people with HIV. Researchers report immunoSEQ v3.0 was run at survey level. Profiling relied on immunoSEQ multiplex PCR, and the TCRdb table lists in-frame clones only, not all of them. The table has some 33,000 clones, about four fifths seen once; the top ten hold approximately 6.1%. The sequencing used unsorted PBMCs, collected 0.6 years after starting antiretroviral therapy. The receptors stem from a man younger than 35 with HIV.

The J gene is TRBJ2-1, the V gene TRBV10-3; 7 bases align to TRBD1. V shed 8 bases and J 6 bases; nucleotides not matched to a gene: 7. CDR3 length: 13 amino acids. The germline V gene encodes CDR1 ENHRY and CDR2 SYGVKD. CDR3 residues: CAIAPGQSNEQFF. DNA for the CDR3: TGTGCCATCGCCCCGGGACAGTCCAATGAGCAGTTCTTC.

The chain joins TRBV28 to TRBJ1-1, with no clear D. CDR3 length: 14 amino acids. The V and J ends lost 4 bases and 2 bases respectively, with 11 bases between them. Germline CDR1 and CDR2: MDHEN and SYDVKM. The DNA for the CDR3 is TGTGCCAGCAGTTGGGCTGAGGGAAACACTGAAGCTTTCTTT. This translates into CASSWAEGNTEAFF. The complete variable domain, with remaining parts taken from reference TRBV28 and TRBJ1-1, reads DVKVTQSSRYLVKRTGEKVFLECVQDMDHENMFWYRQDPGLGLRLIYFSYDVKMKEKGDIPEGYSVSREKKERFSLILESASTNQTSMYLCASSWAEGNTEAFFGQGTRLTVV.